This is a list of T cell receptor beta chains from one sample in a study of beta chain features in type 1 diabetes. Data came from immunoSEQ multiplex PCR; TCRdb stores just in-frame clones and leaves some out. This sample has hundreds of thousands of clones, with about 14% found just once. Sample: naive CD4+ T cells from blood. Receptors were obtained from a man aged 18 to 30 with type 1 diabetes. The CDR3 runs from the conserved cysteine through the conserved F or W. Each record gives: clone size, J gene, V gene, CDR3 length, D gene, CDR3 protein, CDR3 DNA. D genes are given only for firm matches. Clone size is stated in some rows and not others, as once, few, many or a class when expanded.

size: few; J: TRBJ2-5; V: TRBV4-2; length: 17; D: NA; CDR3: CASSQGRDRGESETQYF; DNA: TGTGCCAGCAGCCAAGGGAGGGACAGAGGGGAAAGCGAGACCCAGTACTTC
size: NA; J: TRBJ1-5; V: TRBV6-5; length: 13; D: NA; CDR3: CASSLQGNQPQHF; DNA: TGTGCCAGCAGTCTGCAGGGAAATCAGCCCCAGCATTTT
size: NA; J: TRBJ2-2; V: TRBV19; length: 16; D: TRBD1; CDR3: CASSRDRAFGTGELFF; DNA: TGTGCCAGTAGCAGAGACAGGGCATTTGGCACCGGGGAGCTGTTTTTT
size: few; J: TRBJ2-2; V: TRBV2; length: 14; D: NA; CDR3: CASSGVSDTGELFF; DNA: TGTGCCAGCAGTGGCGTTAGCGATACCGGGGAGCTGTTTTTT
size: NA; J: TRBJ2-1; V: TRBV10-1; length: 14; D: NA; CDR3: CASSGGPSIGEQFF; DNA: TGCGCCAGCAGTGGGGGCCCCTCGATAGGTGAGCAGTTCTTC
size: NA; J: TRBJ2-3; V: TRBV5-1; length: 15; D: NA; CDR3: CASSPAIDPTDTQYF; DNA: TGCGCCAGCAGCCCCGCTATAGACCCCACAGATACGCAGTATTTT
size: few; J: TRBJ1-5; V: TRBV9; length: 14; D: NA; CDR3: CASSVEQGNQPQHF; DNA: TGTGCCAGCAGCGTAGAGCAGGGGAATCAGCCCCAGCATTTT
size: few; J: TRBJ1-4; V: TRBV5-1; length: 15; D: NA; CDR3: CASSLRQPSNEKLFF; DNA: TGCGCCAGCAGCTTGAGACAGCCGTCTAATGAAAAACTGTTTTTT
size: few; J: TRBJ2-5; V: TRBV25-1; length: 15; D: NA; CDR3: CASSEPGRGKETQYF; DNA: TGTGCCAGCAGTGAACCCGGTCGGGGCAAAGAGACCCAGTACTTC
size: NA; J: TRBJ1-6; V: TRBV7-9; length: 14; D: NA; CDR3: CASSLEGNNSPLHF; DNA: TGTGCCAGCAGCTTAGAGGGGAACAATTCACCCCTCCACTTT
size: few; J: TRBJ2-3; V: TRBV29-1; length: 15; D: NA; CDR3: CSVLFRPREKYTQYF; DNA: TGCAGCGTTCTCTTTAGGCCCAGGGAAAAATATACGCAGTATTTT
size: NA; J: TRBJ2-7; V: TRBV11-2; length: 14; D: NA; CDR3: CASSLTDGAYEQYF; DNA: TGTGCCAGCAGCTTGACGGACGGAGCCTACGAGCAGTACTTC
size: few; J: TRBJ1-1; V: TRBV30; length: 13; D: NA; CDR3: CAWSWAVNTEAFF; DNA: TGTGCCTGGAGCTGGGCGGTGAACACTGAAGCTTTCTTT
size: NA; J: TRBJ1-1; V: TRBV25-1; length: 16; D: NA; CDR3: CASSDYQLGRKTEAFF; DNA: TGTGCCAGCAGTGATTACCAACTAGGAAGGAAGACTGAAGCTTTCTTT
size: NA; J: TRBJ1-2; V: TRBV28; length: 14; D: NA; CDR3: CASTPGQPSGGYTF; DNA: TGTGCCAGCACTCCGGGACAACCGTCGGGTGGCTACACCTTC
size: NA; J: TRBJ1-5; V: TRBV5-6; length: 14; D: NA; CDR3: CASSFGGSNQPQHF; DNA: TGTGCCAGCAGCTTTGGGGGGAGCAATCAGCCCCAGCATTTT
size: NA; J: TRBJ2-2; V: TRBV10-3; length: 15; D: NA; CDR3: CAISGRDPMAGELFF; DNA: TGTGCCATCAGTGGCCGGGACCCGATGGCCGGGGAGCTGTTTTTT
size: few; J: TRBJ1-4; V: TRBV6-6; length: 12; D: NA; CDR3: CASLSTDEKLFF; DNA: TGTGCCAGCCTGTCGACGGACGAAAAACTGTTTTTT
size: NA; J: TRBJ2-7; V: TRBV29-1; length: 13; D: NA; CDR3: CSVGLSGTREMYF; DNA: TGCAGCGTTGGCTTATCCGGGACCCGGGAGATGTACTTC
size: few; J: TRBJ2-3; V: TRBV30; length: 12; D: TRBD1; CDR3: CAWGQVADTQYF; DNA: TGTGCCTGGGGACAGGTGGCAGATACGCAGTATTTT
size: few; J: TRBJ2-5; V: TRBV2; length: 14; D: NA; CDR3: CASSTYQPGETQYF; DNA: TGTGCCAGCAGTACCTACCAGCCGGGAGAGACCCAGTACTTC
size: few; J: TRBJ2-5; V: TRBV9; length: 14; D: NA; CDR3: CASSERPGQETQYF; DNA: TGTGCCAGCAGCGAGAGGCCGGGACAAGAGACCCAGTACTTC
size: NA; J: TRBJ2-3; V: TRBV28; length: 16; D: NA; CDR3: CAHQRGGTSSTDTQYF; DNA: TGTGCCCACCAGCGGGGCGGGACATCTAGCACAGATACGCAGTATTTT
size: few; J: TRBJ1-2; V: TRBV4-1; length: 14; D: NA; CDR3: CASSRRPRQAGYTF; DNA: TGCGCCAGCAGCCGACGACCTCGACAGGCCGGCTACACCTTC
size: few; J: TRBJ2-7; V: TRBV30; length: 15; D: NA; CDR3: CAWSRQAGSSYEQYF; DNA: TGTGCCTGGAGTCGGCAAGCGGGTAGCTCCTACGAGCAGTACTTC
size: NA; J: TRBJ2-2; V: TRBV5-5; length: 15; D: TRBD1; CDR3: CASSMGQTNTGELFF; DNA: TGTGCCAGCAGCATGGGACAGACGAACACCGGGGAGCTGTTTTTT
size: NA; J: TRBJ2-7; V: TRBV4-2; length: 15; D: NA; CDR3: CASSQDRQSYYEQYF; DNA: TGTGCCAGCAGCCAAGATCGACAGAGTTACTACGAGCAGTACTTC
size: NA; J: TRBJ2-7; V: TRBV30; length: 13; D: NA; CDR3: CAWRGFTIYEQYF; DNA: TGTGCCTGGAGAGGGTTCACAATCTACGAGCAGTACTTC
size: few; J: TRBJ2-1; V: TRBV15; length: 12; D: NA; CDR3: CATSRERVEQFF; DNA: TGTGCCACCAGCAGAGAAAGGGTAGAGCAGTTCTTC
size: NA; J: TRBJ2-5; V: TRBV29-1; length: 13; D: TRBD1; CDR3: CSVAGQGVETQYF; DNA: TGCAGCGTTGCAGGACAGGGGGTAGAGACCCAGTACTTC
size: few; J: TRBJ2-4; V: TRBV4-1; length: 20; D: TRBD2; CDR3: CASSQGLFRTSGRTGSIQYF; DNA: TGCGCCAGCAGCCAAGGGCTTTTCAGGACTAGCGGGAGGACGGGGAGCATTCAGTACTTC
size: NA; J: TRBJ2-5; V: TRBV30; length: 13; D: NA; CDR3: CAWSLGREETQYF; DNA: TGTGCCTGGAGCCTGGGCAGAGAAGAGACCCAGTACTTC
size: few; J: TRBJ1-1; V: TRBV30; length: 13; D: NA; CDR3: CACRVGVYTEAFF; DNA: TGTGCCTGCCGAGTGGGGGTGTACACTGAAGCTTTCTTT
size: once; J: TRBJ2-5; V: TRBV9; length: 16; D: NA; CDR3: CASSPRGQGGEETQYF; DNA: TGTGCCAGCAGCCCGAGAGGTCAGGGGGGGGAAGAGACCCAGTACTTC
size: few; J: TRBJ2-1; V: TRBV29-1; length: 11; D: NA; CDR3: CSASPRNEQFF; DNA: TGCAGCGCCTCACCGCGCAATGAGCAGTTCTTC
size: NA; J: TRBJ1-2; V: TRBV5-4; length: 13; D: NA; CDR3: CASSQDGLYGYTF; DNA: TGTGCCAGCAGCCAGGACGGACTCTATGGCTACACCTTC
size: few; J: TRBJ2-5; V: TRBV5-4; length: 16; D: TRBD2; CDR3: CASSWGGIQASETQYF; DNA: TGTGCCAGCAGCTGGGGGGGGATACAGGCTTCGGAGACCCAGTACTTC
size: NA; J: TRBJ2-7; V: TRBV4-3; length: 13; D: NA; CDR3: CASSQEVRSEQYF; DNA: TGCGCCAGCAGCCAAGAGGTGCGTTCCGAGCAGTACTTC
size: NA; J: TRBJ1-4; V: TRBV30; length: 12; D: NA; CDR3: CAWSVQGEKLFF; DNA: TGTGCCTGGAGTGTACAGGGTGAAAAACTGTTTTTT
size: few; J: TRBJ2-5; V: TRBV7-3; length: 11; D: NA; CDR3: CASIAGRTQYF; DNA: TGTGCCAGCATCGCTGGCAGAACCCAGTACTTC
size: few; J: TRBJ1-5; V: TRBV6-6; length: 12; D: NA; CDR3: CASRVMNQPQHF; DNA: TGTGCCAGCAGGGTTATGAATCAGCCCCAGCATTTT
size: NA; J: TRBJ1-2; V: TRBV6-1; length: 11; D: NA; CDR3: CASSPLYGYTF; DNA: TGTGCCAGCAGTCCCCTCTATGGCTACACCTTC
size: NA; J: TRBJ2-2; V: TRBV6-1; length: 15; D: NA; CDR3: CATPRGTANTGELFF; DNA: TGTGCCACCCCTCGCGGGACAGCGAACACCGGGGAGCTGTTTTTT
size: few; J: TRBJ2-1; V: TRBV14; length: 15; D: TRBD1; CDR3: CASSPRQGSYNEQFF; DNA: TGTGCCAGCAGCCCCCGACAGGGCTCCTACAATGAGCAGTTCTTC
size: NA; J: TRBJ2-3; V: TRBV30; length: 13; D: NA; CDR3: CAWDRTGSGTQYF; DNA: TGTGCCTGGGATCGTACCGGGAGTGGTACGCAGTATTTT
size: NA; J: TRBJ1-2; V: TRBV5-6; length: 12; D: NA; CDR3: CASSYGRGGYTF; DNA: TGTGCCAGCAGCTACGGCAGGGGTGGCTACACCTTC
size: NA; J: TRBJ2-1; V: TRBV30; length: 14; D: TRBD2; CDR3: CAWSIERGDNEQFF; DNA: TGTGCCTGGAGTATCGAGCGGGGGGACAATGAGCAGTTCTTC
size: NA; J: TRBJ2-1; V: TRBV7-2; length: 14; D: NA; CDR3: CASSRGQLINEQFF; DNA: TGTGCCAGCAGCCGGGGACAACTTATTAATGAGCAGTTCTTC
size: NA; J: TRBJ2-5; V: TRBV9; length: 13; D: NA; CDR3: CASSRDLQETQYF; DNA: TGTGCCAGCAGCCGGGACTTGCAAGAGACCCAGTACTTC
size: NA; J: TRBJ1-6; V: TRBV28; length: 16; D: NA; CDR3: CASIGPGADFGSPLHF; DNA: TGTGCCAGCATAGGGCCGGGGGCCGATTTTGGATCACCCCTCCACTTT
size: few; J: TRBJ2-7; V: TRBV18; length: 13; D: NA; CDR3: CASSPIVNYEQYF; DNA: TGTGCCAGCTCACCAATTGTGAACTACGAGCAGTACTTC
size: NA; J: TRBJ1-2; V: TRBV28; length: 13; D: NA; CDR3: CASNPEQEGGYTF; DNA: TGTGCCAGCAATCCGGAACAAGAGGGTGGCTACACCTTC